The TCR beta chain under discussion was sequenced for a study of post-analysis software for immune sequencing data. Study summary: Relapsing-remitting, secondary progressive and progressive-relapsing forms of multiple sclerosis all featured among disease courses. Notes on the study in general: Controls' normalized Chao1 diversity significantly exceeded that of multiple sclerosis patients. Patients showed TRBV5-6, TRBV5-1 and TRBV20-1 among 4 or 5 TRBV segments more frequent than in controls.

The V and J ends lost 8 bases and 5 bases respectively, with 21 bases between them. Germline V lookup: CDR1 SGHVS, CDR2 FQNEAQ. This CDR3 comprises 15 residues. TCR beta cDNA libraries had unique molecular identifiers. A single record per CDR3 protein comes from TCRdb applying MiXCR to the PCR reads. The repertoire has about 680,000 distinct CDR3 sequences, 59% of them found once; the top ten carry around 11%. This clonotype occurred a few times. Its antigen remains unidentified. The V call is TRBV7-8, the J call TRBJ2-5, with a possible D match to TRBD1 (6 bases). Source material: blood. The TCR comes from a girl aged 2-10 years with multiple sclerosis. The CDR3 sequence: CASAALGEGEETQYF. The CDR3 bases are TGTGCCAGCGCGGCGCTGGGTGAGGGGGAGGAGACCCAGTACTTC.